The next 5 T cell receptor beta chains were all read from a single sample in a study of cytomegalovirus exposure and HLA in healthy donors. Researchers ran the PCR with 60 Vbeta and 13 Jbeta primers. Generated by immunoSEQ multiplex PCR, the TCRdb table keeps only in-frame clones and is missing some. This sample has roughly 150,000 clones; more than 75% occur once, and the top ten carry around 2.5%. The specimen was PBMCs. The receptors shown here come from a young man in good health and CMV-seropositive.

The gene calls are TRBV5-1 and TRBJ2-1; no clear D. The CDR3 spans 12 residues. CDR1 SGHRS and CDR2 YFSETQ come from the germline V gene. With 2 bases removed from V and 4 bases from J, the gap between germline ends came to 4 bases. The CDR3 DNA reads TGCGCCAGCAGCTTAGCTTACAATGAGCAGTTCTTC. This encodes CASSLAYNEQFF.

The chain has TRBV5-1 and TRBJ2-1, with D unresolved. Deletions cut 1 base from V and 6 bases from J, with 11 bases between. Germline V gives CDR1 SGHRS, CDR2 YFSETQ. This CDR3 spans 14 amino acids. CDR3: CASSLFGGSNEQFF. The CDR3 region has the DNA TGCGCCAGCAGCTTGTTCGGCGGATCCAATGAGCAGTTCTTC.

The V call is TRBV6-5, the J call TRBJ1-2; weak D call: TRBD1 (5 bases). From germline, CDR1 is MNHEY and CDR2 SVGAGI. Trimming left V 5 bases short and J 4 bases short, with 11 bases between. The CDR3 length is 13 residues. CDR3 loop: CASSEIGAYGYTF. CDR3 coding DNA: TGTGCCAGCAGTGAGATAGGGGCCTATGGCTACACCTTC.

The chain uses TRBV6-5 and TRBJ2-7; the D gene is possibly TRBD2 (5 bases). V shed 4 bases and J shed 5 bases, with 18 bases lying between them. Germline lookup yields CDR1 MNHEY and CDR2 SVGAGI. CDR3 length equals 15 residues. The CDR3 reads CASSCNKGHGNEQYF. The CDR3 DNA is TGTGCCAGCAGTTGCAACAAAGGGCACGGGAACGAGCAGTACTTC.

The chain combines TRBV29-1 with TRBJ1-1; 12 bases are a match to TRBD1. This CDR3 contains 12 residues. CDR1 and CDR2 from the germline V gene are SQVTM and ANQGSEA. V lost 7 bases to trimming and J lost 6 bases; unmatched junction nucleotides: 3. The CDR3 loop reads CSAGTGGAEAFF. The CDR3 nucleotides read TGCAGCGCCGGGACAGGGGGCGCTGAAGCTTTCTTT.